The 2 T cell receptor beta chains below come from one sample, sequenced in a study of identical twins. TCRdb analysed the 5' RACE reads with MiXCR anew, one entry per CDR3 protein. This sample has a few hundred thousand distinct CDR3 sequences, with roughly 9.9% found just once. The data also belong to a second study, concerning yellow fever vaccine responses in identical twins.

The specimen sequenced was PBMCs. The source of these receptors is a woman aged 18 to 35 in good health.

This clonotype was recorded at least ten times. This rearrangement joins TRBV24-1 to TRBJ2-1; TRBD2 aligns across 8 bases. Germline loops: CDR1 KGHDR, CDR2 SFDVKD. This CDR3 is 15 amino acids long. The V gene end was trimmed by 12 bases and the J gene end by 5 bases; junction bases not matched to a gene: 14. The CDR3 DNA follows: TGTGCCCCAGAAAGGGGAAGCGGGAGCCACAATGAGCAGTTCTTC. This gives the protein CAPERGSGSHNEQFF.

To note about this clonotype: A much larger clone differs from this one at a single base, so this may be a read error. V usage is TRBV6-5 and J usage is TRBJ1-4; no firm D call. Per the germline V gene, CDR1 is MNHEY and CDR2 is SVGAGI. This CDR3 region has 12 residues. The CDR3 coding sequence is TGTGCCAGCAGATACTCTCGCGAAAAACTGTTTTTT. As protein: CASRYSREKLFF.